This section outlines one TCR beta chain sequence together with its context. One end of the junction varies from germline; a read error may be responsible. Germline loops: CDR1 SEHNR, CDR2 FQNEAQ (reference sequence). This CDR3 has 17 residues. This record belongs to a study of CD8+ T cells in alopecia areata. Study context: Treated patients were given 5 to 10 mg oral tofacitinib twice daily.

Sequencing used cDNA as its template, made by extracting RNA and reverse transcribing it. Generated by immunoSEQ multiplex PCR, the TCRdb table keeps only in-frame clones and is missing some. Of about 210,000 clones listed, about three fifths were seen once; the top ten hold around 4.3%. Specified treatment: oral pan-JAK inhibitor, 5-10 mg twice daily. It was from alopecia areata patients that lesional scalp punch biopsies and peripheral blood were collected. PBMCs were stained for CD3, CD4 and CD8, and CD4+ and CD8+ T cells were sorted. Sequencing was performed on CD4+ T cells sorted from blood, taken at week 4, from a patient treated with tofacitinib. This TCR was recovered from a human donor with alopecia areata. The rearrangement joins TRBV7-9 to TRBJ2-5, with D tentatively TRBD1 (6 bases). This CDR3 is CASSQPPGRGRAETRYF. CDR3 nucleotide sequence: TGTGCCAGCAGCCAACCACCAGGCAGGGGAAGGGCGGAGACCCGGTACTTC.